Sequencing of this T cell receptor beta chain was carried out in a study of T cell responses to AZD1222 COVID-19 vaccine. This clone was detected once. Its target is not known. Pooling of second doses given at about 4 or about 12 weeks was done. CDR1 is SEHNR and CDR2 is FQNEAQ in the germline V gene (reference sequence). The V segment lost 5 bases and the J segment 0 bases; nucleotides outside the gene matches: 9. This CDR3 has 16 residues. Study-wide results and limits: Mostly white British, mostly female donors; authors suggested clonal diversity may be underestimated. Reports say nearly half of spike-specific TCRs go after unmutated variant regions. Two doses of AZD1222 preceded a rise in Spike-specific TCR breadth and depth.

Method: immunoSEQ multiplex PCR; TCRdb's copy keeps in-frame clones and lacks some. Here the sample spans 95,000 to 100,000 clones, about four fifths being singletons. The rearrangement links TRBV7-9 to TRBJ2-7, with 8 bases that match TRBD1. The sequence derives from an adult who received the AZD1222 COVID-19 vaccine. The input for sequencing was peripheral blood, taken 28 days after the second AZD1222 dose. The CDR3 loop is CASSDGQGSISYEQYF. Here the CDR3 DNA reads TGTGCCAGCAGCGATGGACAGGGCAGTATCTCCTACGAGCAGTACTTC.